The present entry profiles one T cell receptor beta chain with its context. This clone's antigen is unknown. Per-nucleotide qualities are absent, and no much larger clonotype sits a single base away. To separate naive from memory CD4+ T cells, cryopreserved PBMCs first underwent CD4 enrichment and then EasySep naive CD4+ T cell enrichment. For roughly ten days, approximately 100,000 sorted naive or memory CD4+ T cells were cultured together with CEF peptides and T cell-depleted PBMCs at a 1:1 ratio. Triplicate replicate wells were generally used for each peptide culture condition. Ficoll-Paque PLUS gradient centrifugation was used to isolate PBMCs from either whole blood or leukapheresis product. PBMCs were either cryopreserved at -140°C or used fresh in the expansion assay. The QIAamp Micro DNA Kit was used to extract genomic DNA from the CD4+ T cells. The sample originates from a study of CD4 T cells in relation to SARS-CoV-2 and coronaviruses (dated by TCRdb to the early 2020s). General notes on the study: In the ViraFEST assay, PBMCs were cultured with antigen for less than 11 days, after which TCR beta CDR3s were sequenced to identify clonal expansions specific to the antigen. The roughly 12 convalescent patients included 8 males and 4 females; two subjects were Hispanic. A median age of 38.5 years, with a range of about 21 to 72 years, was recorded for the full convalescent cohort of some 12 patients. For other donors in the study, expansion assays were sequenced with a different, Illumina-based TCR-beta assay. At the level of individual TCR clonotypes, the study evaluated whether memory CD4+ T cells crossreact between the spike proteins of SARS-CoV-2 and those of common cold coronaviruses. Using patient-derived lymphoblastoid cell lines, the shared crossreactive spike epitopes were mapped to their HLA restriction. The Adaptive Biotechnologies TCR-sequencing kit was used for samples from a few pre-COVID donors and for the naive versus memory experiments, whereas the other data were Illumina-based. Overall study results and their limits: The study was constrained by small numbers of patients and of tested TCRs. Memory CD4+ clonotypes crossrecognizing SARS-CoV-2 and at least one common cold coronavirus spike were found in 55% to 75% of donors. Compared with monoreactive clones, crossreactive clones had significantly weaker SARS-CoV-2-driven expansion, a result consistent with antigenic imprinting. Sequencing naive versus memory cells indicated that the assay picks up memory recall responses, not primary responses primed during culture. Crossreactivity analysis was centred on spike protein, so crossreactivity against other viral proteins was not assessed. No donor contributed both pre-pandemic and post-infection samples, which limited tracing the source of pre-existing responses.

Survey-level immunoSEQ TCR-beta sequencing was performed on DNA from CEF-cultured naive and memory CD4+ T cells. As for the authors' bioinformatics: During preprocessing, nonproductive sequences were removed, as were CDR3s that did not start with C, did not end with F or W, or were shorter than 7 amino acids. The MANAFEST web app identified antigen-specific clonotypes based on expansion compared with the reference and other culture wells. A clone was considered positive if significant expansion relative to the reference culture was observed in 2 of 3 replicate wells at an FDR below 0.05. To be called positive, a clone also had to show significant expansion compared with every other tandem well and an odds ratio greater than 5. Cultured and uncultured naive and memory CD4+ repertoires were searched for previously identified spike- and CEF-reactive CDR3s. After three terminal residues were trimmed from each end, CDR3 homology was quantified as pairwise Levenshtein distance using the stringdist R package. Sourced from immuneACCESS, this table was stored by TCRdb with only in-frame sequences that have V and J called. A share of the clones is absent; for the studies checked, an unresolved V gene accounts for under half, and the remainder has no known explanation. From that table come the V and J calls and clone size; the DNA was used to work out D and trimming. The sample contains about 38,000 clones, about three quarters of them found a single time. Roughly 22% of the sample rests with the top ten.

Trimming removed 5 bases from V and 3 bases from J, leaving 16 bases between the germline ends. The germline V gene provides CDR1 ENHRY and CDR2 SYGVKD. The CDR3 goes from the cysteine to the phenylalanine over 15 residues. Only the CDR3 DNA stays, 45 bases, in frame from base 1. The source of this sequence is an adult with COVID-19. The chain is encoded by TRBV10-3 joined to TRBJ1-1; TRBD1 could be the D gene, as 6 bases match. The sequenced sample was memory CD4+ T cells from PBMCs, cultured in vitro. The cell subset or site label, as the study defines it: memory (non-naive) CD4+ T cells. The CDR3 has the sequence CAISPIQGRDTEAFF. The DNA sequence follows: TGTGCCATCAGTCCAATTCAGGGGAGGGACACTGAAGCTTTCTTT.